This paragraph reports one T cell receptor beta chain. The germline V and J ends were trimmed by 5 bases and 3 bases, with 19 bases remaining between them. CDR1 is KGHSH, CDR2 LQKENI, per germline. The CDR3 sequence is 16 residues long. Unique molecular identifiers were incorporated when the TCRbeta library was constructed. MiXCR, run by TCRdb on the PCR reads, gives a single entry per CDR3 protein. The sample records around 600,000 distinct CDR3 sequences, approximately 10% being singletons. This sample was included in a study of T-cell reconstitution after alpha-beta-depleted transplantation in children.

This specimen consisted of PBMCs from the stem cell graft donor, obtained from the stem cell graft. V is TRBV18 and J is TRBJ1-1; D gene unclear. The clonotype originates from a human donor who donated a stem cell graft to a child with acute myeloid leukemia. The CDR3 loop reads CASSVLGGRSDTEAFF. The CDR3 DNA sequence: TGTGCCAGCTCAGTACTAGGAGGTCGGTCGGACACTGAAGCTTTCTTT.